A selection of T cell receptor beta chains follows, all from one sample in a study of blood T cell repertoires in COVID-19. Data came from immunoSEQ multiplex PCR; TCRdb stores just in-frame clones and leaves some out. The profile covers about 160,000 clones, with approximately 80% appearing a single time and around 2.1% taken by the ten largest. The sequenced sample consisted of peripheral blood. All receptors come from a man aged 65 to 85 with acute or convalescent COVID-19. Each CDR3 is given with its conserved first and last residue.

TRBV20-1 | CSAWREDQFF
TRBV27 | CASSFRTGRATNEKLFF
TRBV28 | CASSTQGALGYEAFF
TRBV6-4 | CATREREIGEQFF
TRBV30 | CAWNPRTGGNEKLFF
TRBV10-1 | CASSEQPQGNPKAFF
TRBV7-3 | CASSQGSSAHTQYF
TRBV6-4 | CASSVSGPYNEQFF
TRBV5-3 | CARSLAGGGTDTQYF
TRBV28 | CASSTGGPINEQFF
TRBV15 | CATSRGGADTGEKLFF
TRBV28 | CASIPYADSEKLFF
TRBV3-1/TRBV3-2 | CASERGGEETQYF
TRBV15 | CATQEPGSPLHF
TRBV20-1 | CSGGSTDTQYF
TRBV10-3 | CAITPEGRLYNEQFF
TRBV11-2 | CASSLTGGADTQYF
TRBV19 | CASSIGSANTEAFF
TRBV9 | CASSEAGTRLGTDTQYF
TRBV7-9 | CASSPSGTSGNNEQFF
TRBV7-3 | CASSLQGGTDTQYF
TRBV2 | CASTRRGDEQFF
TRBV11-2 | CASSPPVARGSPLHF
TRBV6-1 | CASSEVGGPGTGELFF
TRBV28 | CASAPQGATGYEQYF
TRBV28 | CASSLSGSGYEQYF
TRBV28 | CASSPYRGGNQPQHF
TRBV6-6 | CASSKSRNQPQHF
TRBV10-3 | CAISAAYRGTNEKLFF
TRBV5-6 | CASSLSGGGSQPQHF
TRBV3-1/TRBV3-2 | CATGTGGLRMGAFF
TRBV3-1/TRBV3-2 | CASSLRTSGGYNEQFF
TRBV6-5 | CASTPRGTYNEQFF
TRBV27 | CASSSTGTGTYNEQFF
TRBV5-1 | CASSLGAGSYNEQFF
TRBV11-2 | CASSLVTAGTEAFF
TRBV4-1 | CASSPLLKSDSEKLFF
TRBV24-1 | CATSDQRLTDTQYF
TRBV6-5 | CASGDREDQPQHF
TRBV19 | CASSRAGDRGPYEQYF